This TCR beta chain was recorded in a study of blood T cell repertoires in COVID-19. Study summary: Acute and convalescent COVID-19 samples came from the United States, Italy and Spain. The analysed material was cDNA or gDNA that came from T cells, B-cell-depleted T cells, or PBMCs.

Per the original data handling: Estimates of nucleated cell counts were drawn from the amplification of reference gene primers. Clones were read by immunoSEQ multiplex PCR, and TCRdb kept only the in-frame ones, dropping some. V and J calls and clone size are those listed in that table; D and trimming were worked out from the DNA. The sample has roughly 42,000 clones, more than 75% seen once. The CDR3 length is 14 residues. With 1 base removed from V and 7 bases from J, the gap between germline ends came to 10 bases. Germline-derived CDR1 and CDR2 are SEHNR and FQNEAQ (reference sequence). The sample taken for sequencing was peripheral blood. The TCR comes from a woman in her sixties or seventies in a cohort sampled during active COVID-19. The chain couples TRBV7-9 to TRBJ2-2, with a tentative D call TRBD2 (5 bases). The CDR3 is CASSLGEQNGELFF. The CDR3 nucleotides are TGTGCCAGCAGCTTAGGGGAGCAAAACGGGGAGCTGTTTTTT.